The next 9 T cell receptor beta chains were all read from a single sample in a study of OX40 agonist ivuxolimab in advanced cancers. The data were produced by immunoSEQ multiplex PCR, yet TCRdb's version contains in-frame clones alone and is incomplete. The sample holds 20,000 to 25,000 clones, 80% to 90% seen once. The sequences come from CD4+ or CD8+ T cells sorted from blood, collected in a trial of the OX40 agonist ivuxolimab. These receptors all stem from an adult with an advanced solid tumor such as melanoma, head and neck, liver or kidney cancer.

The genes are TRBV6-5 and TRBJ1-1; TRBD1 agrees at 8 bases. The CDR3 spans 13 residues. The junction had 3 bases not matched to a gene; V was cut back by 7 bases and J by 2 bases. CDR1 is MNHEY and CDR2 is SVGAGI in the germline V gene. The CDR3 DNA reads as TGTGCCAGCAATGACAGGGGAAACACTGAAGCTTTCTTT. Its protein is CASNDRGNTEAFF.

V usage is TRBV6-6 and J usage is TRBJ2-7, with TRBD2 identical over 12 bases. Germline CDR1 is MNHNY and CDR2 is SVGAGI (reference sequence). V lost 2 bases to trimming and J lost 4 bases; unmatched junction nucleotides: 3. The length of the CDR3 is 15 residues. CDR3 amino acids: CASSYGLAGTYEQYF. In DNA form, the CDR3 reads TGTGCCAGCAGTTACGGACTAGCGGGAACGTACGAGCAGTACTTC.

This chain links TRBV5-6 with TRBJ1-3; 7 bases map to TRBD1. Germline CDR1 is SGHDT and CDR2 is YYEEEE. The CDR3 spans 19 residues. Losses at the gene ends were 4 bases for V and 0 bases for J; bases not matched to a gene: 16. The CDR3 reads CASSRWGQKSRISGNTIYF. The CDR3 bases are TGTGCCAGCAGCCGTTGGGGACAGAAATCCAGAATCTCTGGAAACACCATATATTTT.

This chain connects TRBV11-3 to TRBJ2-3; D gene ambiguous. The CDR3 extends over 13 amino acids. V was shortened by 3 bases and J by 6 bases, with 10 bases between the two germline ends. Germline CDR1 and CDR2: SGHNT and YENEEA. The CDR3 DNA reads TGTGCCAGCAGCTTCCTTAGATCTGATACGCAGTATTTT. Translating gives CASSFLRSDTQYF.

This clone was counted only a few times. The CDR3: CASSRIPGQGNTEAFF. The CDR3 nucleotides read TGTGCCAGCAGCCGAATTCCGGGACAGGGGAACACTGAAGCTTTCTTT. V and J are TRBV5-6 and TRBJ1-1; TRBD1 matches at 9 bases. The CDR3 sequence is 16 residues long. V dropped 4 bases and J dropped 1; count of bases not matched to a gene: 8. Germline V gives CDR1 SGHDT, CDR2 YYEEEE.

The genes are TRBV19 and TRBJ2-1; D is tentatively TRBD1 or TRBD2 (5 bases each). V lost 2 bases and J 4 bases, leaving 12 bases between the germline ends. Germline V gives CDR1 LNHDA, CDR2 SQIVND (reference sequence). The CDR3 is 15 residues long. CDR3 residues: CASSIYWDPYNEQFF. DNA of the CDR3: TGTGCCAGTAGTATATATTGGGACCCATACAATGAGCAGTTCTTC.

This sequence joins TRBV4-3 and TRBJ2-2; the D call may be TRBD1 or TRBD2 (6 bases each). V was pared by 4 bases and J by 5 bases, with 14 bases between. Per the germline V gene, CDR1 is LGHNA and CDR2 is YSLEER. The CDR3 runs 15 residues. CDR3 bases: TGCGCCAGCAGCCTGATACAGGGAGGAACCGGGGAGCTGTTTTTT. Translating it yields CASSLIQGGTGELFF.

The genes are TRBV9 and TRBJ2-1; 8 bases line up with TRBD2. The CDR3 is 14 amino acids. Germline lookup yields CDR1 SGDLS and CDR2 YYNGEE. Trimming at V came to 0 bases and at J to 7 bases, leaving 3 bases not matched to a gene. CDR3 coding DNA: TGTGCCAGCAGCGTAGCCGGGACTAGAAATGAGCAGTTCTTC. This gives the protein CASSVAGTRNEQFF.

This clone has a single count. This rearrangement joins TRBV19 to TRBJ2-1; 15 bases align to TRBD2. The junction had 6 bases not matched to a gene; V was cut back by 7 bases and J by 8 bases. The CDR3 loop spans 15 amino acids. Germline V gene lookup returns CDR1 LNHDA and CDR2 SQIVND (reference sequence). In DNA, the CDR3 is TGTGCCAGTAAGACGGGACTAGCGGGAGGCGATGAGCAGTTCTTC. Protein product: CASKTGLAGGDEQFF.